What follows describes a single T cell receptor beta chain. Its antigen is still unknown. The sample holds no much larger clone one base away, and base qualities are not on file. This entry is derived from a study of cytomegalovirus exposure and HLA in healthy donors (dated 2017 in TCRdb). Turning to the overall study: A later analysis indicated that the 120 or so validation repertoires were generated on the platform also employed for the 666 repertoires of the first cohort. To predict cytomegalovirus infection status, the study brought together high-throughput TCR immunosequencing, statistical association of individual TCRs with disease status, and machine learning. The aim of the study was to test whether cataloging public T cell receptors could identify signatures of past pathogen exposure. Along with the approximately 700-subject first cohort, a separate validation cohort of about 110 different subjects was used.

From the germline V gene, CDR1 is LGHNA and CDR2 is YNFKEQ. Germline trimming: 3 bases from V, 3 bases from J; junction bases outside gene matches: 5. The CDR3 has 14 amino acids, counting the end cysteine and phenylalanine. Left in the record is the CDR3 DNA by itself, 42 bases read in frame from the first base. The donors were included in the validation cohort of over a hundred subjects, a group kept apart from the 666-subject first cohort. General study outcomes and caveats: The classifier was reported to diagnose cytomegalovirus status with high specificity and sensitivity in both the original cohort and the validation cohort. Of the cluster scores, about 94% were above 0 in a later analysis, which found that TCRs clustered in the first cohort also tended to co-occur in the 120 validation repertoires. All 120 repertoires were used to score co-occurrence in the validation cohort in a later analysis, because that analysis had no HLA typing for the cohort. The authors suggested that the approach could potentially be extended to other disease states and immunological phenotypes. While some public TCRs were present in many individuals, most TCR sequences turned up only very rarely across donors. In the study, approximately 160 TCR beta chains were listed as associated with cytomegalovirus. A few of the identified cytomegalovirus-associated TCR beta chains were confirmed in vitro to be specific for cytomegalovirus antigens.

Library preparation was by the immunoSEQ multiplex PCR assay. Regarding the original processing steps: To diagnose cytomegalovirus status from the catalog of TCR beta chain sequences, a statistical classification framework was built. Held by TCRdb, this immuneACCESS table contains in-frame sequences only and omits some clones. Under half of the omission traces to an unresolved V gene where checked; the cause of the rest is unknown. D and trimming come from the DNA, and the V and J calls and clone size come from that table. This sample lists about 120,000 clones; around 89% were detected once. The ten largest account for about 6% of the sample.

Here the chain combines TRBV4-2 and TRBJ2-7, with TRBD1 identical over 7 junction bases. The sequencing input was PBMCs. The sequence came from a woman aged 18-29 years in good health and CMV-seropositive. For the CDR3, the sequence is CASSQGQPDYEQYF. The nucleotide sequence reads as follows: TGTGCCAGCAGCCAGGGACAGCCAGACTACGAGCAGTACTTC.